Below are 19 T cell receptor beta chains sequenced from a single sample in a study of vaccination and CD4 T cells after COVID-19. Their antigen targets remain unknown. Treatment denoted: approximately 10-day PBMC culture with coronavirus spike peptide pools or control peptides (ViraFEST assay). Cultured CD4+ T cell DNA underwent sequencing with the Oncomine TCR Beta short-read assay. TCRdb fed the PCR reads into MiXCR, producing one record per CDR3 protein. The repertoire holds about 15,000 distinct CDR3 sequences, with approximately 42% as singletons. The sequencing sample was made of cultured CD4+ T cells from blood. The receptors were gathered from a human donor with COVID-19.

The CDR3 protein is CASSLSPARGGNTEAFF. The CDR3 DNA reads as TGTGCCAGCAGCTTATCCCCGGCACGGGGAGGAAACACTGAAGCTTTCTTT. This chain joins TRBV7-8 and TRBJ1-1; no reliable D call. Per germline, CDR1 SGHVS and CDR2 FQNEAQ. Between the trimmed V and J ends, which lost 2 bases and 2 bases, there was a span of 18 bases. The CDR3 spans 17 residues.

The V and J genes are TRBV20-1 and TRBJ1-2; no reliable D call. V lost 2 bases and J lost 2, with 9 bases in between. The CDR3 has 13 residues. Germline V gene data show CDR1 as DFQATT and CDR2 as SNEGSKA (reference sequence). The CDR3 spells CSARSTENYGYTF. CDR3 coding DNA: TGCAGTGCTAGATCAACAGAGAACTATGGCTACACCTTC.

The rearrangement joins TRBV7-6 to TRBJ2-2; TRBD2 matches at 11 bases. The CDR3 contains 15 residues. Germline assignment: CDR1 SGHVS and CDR2 FNYEAQ. Trimming took 5 bases from V and 5 from J; bases not matched to a gene: 4. CDR3 coding DNA: TGTGCCAGCAGCAGGCCTAGCGGGGGGACCGGGGAGCTGTTTTTT. Amino acids: CASSRPSGGTGELFF. The full variable domain, in which reference TRBV7-6 and TRBJ2-2 provide the parts outside the CDR3, is GAGVSQSPRYKVTKRGQDVALRCDPISGHVSLYWYRQALGQGPEFLTYFNYEAQQDKSGLPNDRFSAERPEGSISTLTIQRTEQRDSAMYRCASSRPSGGTGELFFGEGSRLTVL.

The gene calls are TRBV5-4 and TRBJ2-3, with 14 bases lining up with TRBD2. Germline V lookup: CDR1 SGHNT, CDR2 YYREEE (reference sequence). V lost 1 base, J lost 7 bases, and 5 bases stayed unmatched. This CDR3 is 16 amino acids long. The CDR3 DNA reads TGTGCCAGCAGCTTGTTGACTAGCGGGGGGGCAAATACGCAGTATTTT. Amino acid sequence: CASSLLTSGGANTQYF.

The chain recombines TRBV12-3 or TRBV12-4 with TRBJ2-2; either TRBD1 or TRBD2 may supply D (7 bases each). The V end lost 8 bases, the J end lost 3 bases, and 16 bases lay between the germline ends. The length of the CDR3 is 15 residues. Here the CDR3 reads CASGRGGRDTGELFF. The CDR3 DNA follows: TGTGCCAGCGGCAGGGGGGGCCGCGACACCGGGGAGCTGTTTTTT.

The rearrangement uses TRBV6-2 or TRBV6-3 and TRBJ2-7, with no clear D. The CDR3 is 11 residues long. The V end was cut by 5 bases, the J end by 7 bases, with 9 bases between. The germline gives CDR1 MNHEY, CDR2 SVGEGT. CDR3 bases: TGTGCCAGCAGTCCCCTAGGAGAGCAGTACTTC. Translating gives CASSPLGEQYF.

The rearrangement links TRBV12-3 or TRBV12-4 to TRBJ2-4, with D perhaps matching TRBD2 (7 bases). Trimming pared 3 bases from V and 3 bases from J, leaving 12 bases between. The CDR3 has 15 amino acids. The DNA for the CDR3 is TGTGCCAGCAGTTTTATGGGAGGGGGCAAAAACATTCAGTACTTC. Residues: CASSFMGGGKNIQYF.

The V and J genes are TRBV6-5 and TRBJ1-1; D remains ambiguous. V gave up 2 bases and J gave up 2 bases, with 9 bases separating them. This CDR3 spans 14 amino acids. Per germline, CDR1 MNHEY and CDR2 SVGAGI. CDR3 DNA: TGTGCCAGCAGTTACCCAGGAAAAAACACTGAAGCTTTCTTT. Amino acids: CASSYPGKNTEAFF.

The rearrangement joins TRBV10-3 to TRBJ1-3, with D maybe TRBD1 (5 bases). CDR1 is ENHRY and CDR2 is SYGVKD in the germline V gene. The V gene lost 2 bases and the J gene lost 3 bases, with 8 bases spanning the gap. The CDR3 has 14 amino acids. The CDR3 DNA reads TGTGCCATCAGTGAGGACAGAAATGGAAACACCATATATTTT. It yields the protein CAISEDRNGNTIYF.

To note about this clonotype: Since no conserved phenylalanine or tryptophan closes the CDR3, a read error is the likely cause. The chain employs TRBV6-2 or TRBV6-3 and TRBJ2-7, with D possibly being TRBD1 (5 bases). The CDR3 spans 14 residues. The germline gives CDR1 MNHEY, CDR2 SVGEGT. V gave up 6 bases and J gave up 6 bases, with 18 bases separating them. CDR3 DNA: TGTGCCAGCAGGACAGCGCTTGTTTGGGGCGAGCAGTACCTC. The encoded protein is CASRTALVWGEQYL.

The chain recombines TRBV9 with TRBJ2-2, with D possibly matching TRBD1 (5 bases). V shed 0 bases and J shed 5 bases, with 11 bases lying between them. Germline CDR1 and CDR2: SGDLS and YYNGEE. CDR3 size: 15 residues. The CDR3 nucleotides are TGTGCCAGCAGCGTAGAACAGGCTTTTACCGGGGAGCTGTTTTTT. Translated: CASSVEQAFTGELFF. Based on the CDR3 plus reference TRBV9 and TRBJ2-2, the full variable domain is DSGVTQTPKHLITATGQRVTLRCSPRSGDLSVYWYQQSLDQGLQFLIQYYNGEERAKGNILERFSAQQFPDLHSELNLSSLELGDSALYFCASSVEQAFTGELFFGEGSRLTVL.

In its sample, this clonotype was seen once. The chain combines TRBV2 with TRBJ1-6, with D uncertain. Germline V gene lookup returns CDR1 SNHLY and CDR2 FYNNEI. The CDR3 covers 12 residues. Trimming removed 3 bases from V and 7 bases from J, with 4 bases in between. CDR3 residues: CASSDTNSPLHF. For the CDR3, the DNA is TGTGCCAGCAGTGATACAAATTCACCCCTCCACTTT.

The chain carries TRBV12-3 or TRBV12-4 and TRBJ1-1; a possible D gene is TRBD1 (6 bases). V shed 5 bases and J shed 5 bases, with 15 bases lying between them. CDR3 length: 14 amino acids. The CDR3 region is CASSQSGTGTEAFF. The CDR3 DNA reads TGTGCCAGCAGTCAGTCGGGTACAGGGACTGAAGCTTTCTTT.

The V and J genes are TRBV11-2 and TRBJ2-7; TRBD2 agrees at 9 bases. CDR3 length: 13 residues. Germline CDR1 is SGHAT and CDR2 is FQNNGV. Germline trimming cut 3 bases from V and 4 bases from J; bases unmatched to any gene: 1. The DNA for the CDR3 is TGTGCCAGCAGCTTGCGGGGGGGTTACGAGCAGTACTTC. Translated: CASSLRGGYEQYF.

This clonotype is medium-sized (0.01 to 0.1%) in the sample. The chain carries TRBV15 and TRBJ1-6, with 7 nucleotides matching TRBD1. This CDR3 is built from 17 residues. Germline V gene data show CDR1 as LNHNV and CDR2 as YYDKDF (reference sequence). The J segment lost 6 bases and the V segment lost 5 bases, leaving 13 bases of the junction unmatched. Here the CDR3 DNA reads TGTGCCACCAGCCAGCTCCAGACAGGGACCCTTAATTCACCCCTCCACTTT. Amino acid sequence: CATSQLQTGTLNSPLHF.

This clonotype is large. The chain carries TRBV7-8 and TRBJ1-5; the match to TRBD1 covers 7 bases. The junction had 8 bases not matched to a gene; V was cut back by 4 bases and J by 5 bases. Per germline, CDR1 SGHVS and CDR2 FQNEAQ. This CDR3 spans 15 amino acids. The CDR3: CASSSTGHGDQPQHF. CDR3 DNA sequence: TGTGCCAGCAGCTCGACAGGGCACGGAGATCAGCCCCAGCATTTT. Full variable domain (outside the CDR3, taken from reference TRBV7-8 and TRBJ1-5): GAGVSQSPRYKVAKRGQDVALRCDPISGHVSLFWYQQALGQGPEFLTYFQNEAQLDKSGLPSDRFFAERPEGSVSTLKIQRTQQEDSAVYLCASSSTGHGDQPQHFGDGTRLSIL.

This clonotype was counted a few times. The J gene is TRBJ1-3, the V gene TRBV7-6; perhaps TRBD1 as D (6 bases). The CDR3 spans 16 residues. Germline V gene data show CDR1 as SGHVS and CDR2 as FNYEAQ. V lost 3 bases and J 0 bases, leaving 12 bases between the germline ends. CDR3 sequence reads: CASSLRQDPSGNTIYF. The CDR3 bases are TGTGCCAGCAGCTTGCGACAGGACCCCTCTGGAAACACCATATATTTT.

The V and J genes are TRBV2 and TRBJ2-7; D could derive from TRBD1 or TRBD2 (6 bases each). This CDR3 is 14 amino acids long. Trimming shortened V by 3 bases and J by 6 bases, and 15 bases separated the two germline ends. Germline V gene lookup returns CDR1 SNHLY and CDR2 FYNNEI. CDR3 sequence: CASSDSRGAGEQYF. In DNA form, the CDR3 reads TGTGCCAGCAGTGATTCAAGGGGGGCAGGCGAGCAGTACTTC.

About this clonotype: Mismatch with germline at one junction end may stem from a read error. The chain employs TRBV7-7 and TRBJ2-5; D may correspond to TRBD1 or TRBD2 (6 bases each). The CDR3 length is 14 residues. The germline V gene encodes CDR1 SSHAT and CDR2 FNYEAQ (reference sequence). This CDR3 reads CASSPLGGGGTQYF. The CDR3 DNA is TGTGCTAGCAGCCCCCTCGGGGGCGGAGGGACCCAGTACTTC.